The 29 T cell receptor beta chains presented below share a single source sample, sequenced in a study of blood T cell repertoires in COVID-19. The method was immunoSEQ multiplex PCR; TCRdb's version includes in-frame clones alone and lacks a portion of them. This table holds 90,000 or so clones, approximately 82% found once. Material: peripheral blood. The origin of the receptors is a man between 60 and 70 years old with acute or convalescent COVID-19.

V is TRBV19 and J is TRBJ2-1, with TRBD2 matching 8 bases. The germline V gene has CDR1 LNHDA and CDR2 SQIVND (reference sequence). The CDR3 sequence is 16 residues long. Trimming took 1 base from V and 7 from J; bases not matched to a gene: 9. The CDR3 bases are TGTGCCAGTAGTATAGCTCTACGGGGGGGCAGGAATGAGCAGTTCTTC. Protein product: CASSIALRGGRNEQFF.

This chain uses TRBV18 with TRBJ2-2; the D is unclear. Trimming removed 0 bases from V and 3 bases from J, with 8 bases in between. The germline V gene encodes CDR1 KGHSH and CDR2 LQKENI. The CDR3 runs 15 residues. The DNA for the CDR3 is TGTGCCAGCTCACCACCAGCGAAGGACACCGGGGAGCTGTTTTTT. Its protein product is CASSPPAKDTGELFF.

The chain combines TRBV11-2 with TRBJ2-2, with 7 bases identical to TRBD1. Looked up from germline, CDR1 is SGHAT and CDR2 is FQNNGV. The V gene end was trimmed by 0 bases and the J gene end by 2 bases; junction bases not matched to a gene: 3. CDR3 length equals 16 residues. The chain's CDR3 is CASSLDRQGNTGELFF. The CDR3 region has the DNA TGTGCCAGCAGCTTAGATAGACAGGGAAACACCGGGGAGCTGTTTTTT.

This clone turned up a few times. The CDR3 reads CASSLGGNYRGLNEKLFF. CDR3 coding DNA: TGTGCCAGCAGCTTAGGAGGGAACTACAGGGGGCTTAATGAAAAACTGTTTTTT. The chain combines TRBV7-9 with TRBJ1-4; 9 nucleotides agree with TRBD1. Germline CDR1 SEHNR, CDR2 FQNEAQ (reference sequence). CDR3 length equals 18 residues. The J segment lost 4 bases and the V segment lost 1 base, leaving 10 bases of the junction unmatched.

The chain combines TRBV6-5 with TRBJ2-3, with TRBD2 matching 7 bases. The junction had 6 bases not matched to a gene; V was cut back by 6 bases and J by 0 bases. This CDR3 spans 15 amino acids. Germline V lookup: CDR1 MNHEY, CDR2 SVGAGI. The CDR3 reads CASSDGRTSTDTQYF. The CDR3 coding sequence is TGTGCCAGCAGCGACGGGAGGACTAGCACAGATACGCAGTATTTT.

The chain joins TRBV28 to TRBJ1-1; 10 bases agree with TRBD1. This CDR3 comprises 16 residues. V shed 4 bases and J 6 bases; nucleotides not matched to a gene: 11. Germline V gene sequence: CDR1 MDHEN, CDR2 SYDVKM. The CDR3 region has the DNA TGTGCCAGCAGTTCTCCCTCGACAGGGGGCAGGGCTGAAGCTTTCTTT. Its translation is CASSSPSTGGRAEAFF.

The chain recombines TRBV5-1 with TRBJ1-1; 8 bases match TRBD1. The germline V gene encodes CDR1 SGHRS and CDR2 YFSETQ. The CDR3 contains 14 residues. The V segment lost 0 bases and the J segment 6 bases; nucleotides outside the gene matches: 4. The CDR3 DNA is TGCGCCAGCAGCTTGGACGACAGGGGTGCTGAAGCTTTCTTT. Translation gives CASSLDDRGAEAFF.

The chain is built from TRBV7-2 and TRBJ2-5; 8 nucleotides align to TRBD1. CDR1 SGHTA and CDR2 FQGNSA come from the germline V gene. The V and J ends lost 0 bases and 4 bases, in that order; junction bases with no gene match: 4. The CDR3 is made up of 15 amino acids. The CDR3: CASSLALDRVETQYF. The CDR3 region has the DNA TGTGCCAGCAGCTTAGCGCTGGACAGGGTAGAGACCCAGTACTTC.

This clone turned up a few times. The chain recombines TRBV12-3 or TRBV12-4 with TRBJ2-5; D perhaps matches TRBD2 (7 bases). CDR3 size: 13 residues. With 3 bases removed from V and 8 bases from J, the gap between germline ends came to 13 bases. The CDR3 nucleotides read TGTGCCAGCAGTTTCAAGGGGGGGGCAACCCAGTACTTC. This codes for CASSFKGGATQYF.

This chain joins TRBV12-3 or TRBV12-4 and TRBJ1-1, with unresolved D. The CDR3 has 13 amino acids. V was shortened by 5 bases and J by 2 bases, with 9 bases between the two germline ends. This chain's CDR3 is CASSQQFNTEAFF. Here the CDR3 DNA reads TGTGCCAGCAGTCAACAGTTTAACACTGAAGCTTTCTTT.

This chain links TRBV27 with TRBJ2-7, with 10 bases matching TRBD2. The CDR3 is made up of 14 amino acids. Germline lookup yields CDR1 MNHEY and CDR2 SMNVEV (reference sequence). Trimming cost V 6 bases and J 3 bases; bases outside gene matches: 5. The CDR3 DNA sequence: TGTGCCAGCAGGCTAACTAGCGGGAACTACGAGCAGTACTTC. Its translation: CASRLTSGNYEQYF.

The chain links TRBV19 to TRBJ2-1; 13 bases fit TRBD2. Germline V gene data show CDR1 as LNHDA and CDR2 as SQIVND (reference sequence). Germline trimming cut 5 bases from V and 8 bases from J; bases unmatched to any gene: 15. This CDR3 region has 18 residues. The CDR3 loop reads CASSAAQLAGGRGDEQFF. CDR3 coding DNA: TGTGCCAGTAGTGCGGCCCAACTAGCGGGGGGGCGAGGGGATGAGCAGTTCTTC.

V and J are TRBV13 and TRBJ2-3; 7 nucleotides align to TRBD1. J gave up 5 bases and V 2 bases, and 4 bases lay outside the gene matches. This CDR3 has 14 residues. In germline, CDR1 is PRHDT, CDR2 FYEKMQ (reference sequence). The CDR3 spells CASSLYRGKDTQYF. CDR3 coding DNA: TGTGCCAGCAGCTTATACAGGGGCAAAGATACGCAGTATTTT.

This clone has only one observation. This chain uses TRBV24-1 with TRBJ1-6, with a tentative D call TRBD1 (5 bases). V was shortened by 0 bases and J by 5 bases, with 10 bases between the two germline ends. The germline CDR1 and CDR2 sequences are KGHDR and SFDVKD. This CDR3 comprises 16 residues. The CDR3 region has the DNA TGTGCCACCAGTGATTTGTGGGGAGGGGATAATTCACCCCTCCACTTT. It codes for CATSDLWGGDNSPLHF.

The chain links TRBV29-1 to TRBJ2-1; 8 bases match TRBD1. The V segment lost 5 bases and the J segment 2 bases; nucleotides outside the gene matches: 8. This CDR3 region has 15 residues. CDR1 and CDR2 (germline): SQVTM, ANQGSEA. CDR3 sequence: CSVSIYRGAYNEQFF. The CDR3 DNA is TGCAGCGTTTCCATTTACAGGGGGGCCTACAATGAGCAGTTCTTC.

This clone was seen a handful of times. The rearrangement uses TRBV9 and TRBJ2-5, with D possibly matching TRBD1 (6 bases). Between the trimmed V and J ends, which lost 2 bases and 5 bases, there was a span of 10 bases. The CDR3 is 13 amino acids. The germline V gene has CDR1 SGDLS and CDR2 YYNGEE. CDR3 DNA sequence: TGTGCCAGCAGCGTTGAAAGGGGGGAGACCCAGTACTTC. Its protein product is CASSVERGETQYF.

CDR3 residues: CASSLAFGSLGGYTF. The CDR3 DNA reads TGCGCCAGCAGCTTGGCTTTCGGGAGCTTGGGTGGCTACACCTTC. The chain recombines TRBV5-1 with TRBJ1-2; D is ambiguous. Per the germline V gene, CDR1 is SGHRS and CDR2 is YFSETQ. The germline V and J ends were trimmed by 0 bases and 7 bases, with 16 bases remaining between them. The CDR3 contains 15 residues. The complete variable domain, with remaining parts taken from reference TRBV5-1 and TRBJ1-2, reads KAGVTQTPRYLIKTRGQQVTLSCSPISGHRSVSWYQQTPGQGLQFLFEYFSETQRNKGNFPGRFSGRQFSNSRSEMNVSTLELGDSALYLCASSLAFGSLGGYTFGSGTRLTVV.

The chain recombines TRBV28 with TRBJ2-7, with D hard to call. Per germline, CDR1 MDHEN and CDR2 SYDVKM. This CDR3 contains 14 residues. Trimming took 1 base from V and 3 from J, leaving 10 bases between them. CDR3 coding DNA: TGTGCCAGCAGTTTATCCAGGAACCTCTACGAGCAGTACGTC. Translating gives CASSLSRNLYEQYV.

V usage is TRBV7-9 and J usage is TRBJ2-1, with a weak D call TRBD2 (6 bases). The ends were cut back, 2 bases at V and 6 bases at J, with 11 bases in the middle. The germline CDR1 and CDR2 sequences are SEHNR and FQNEAQ (reference sequence). The length of the CDR3 is 14 residues. The CDR3 bases are TGTGCCAGCAGCTTATCCAGTAGCGGCAATGAGCAGTTCTTC. Translating it yields CASSLSSSGNEQFF.

The chain is built from TRBV10-1 and TRBJ2-5, with a weak D call TRBD2 (7 bases). Germline CDR1 and CDR2: WNHNN and SYGVQD (reference sequence). The CDR3 covers 13 residues. Trimming removed 9 bases from V and 3 bases from J, with 14 bases in between. The CDR3 bases are TGCGCCAGGGGTAGGGGGGGAAAAGAGACCCAGTACTTC. It specifies CARGRGGKETQYF.

CDR3 sequence: CASSRRSGGYYNEQFF. The CDR3 coding sequence is TGTGCCAGCAGCCGCCGTAGCGGGGGGTACTACAATGAGCAGTTCTTC. The rearrangement links TRBV7-2 to TRBJ2-1; 10 nucleotides match TRBD2. Germline V gives CDR1 SGHTA, CDR2 FQGNSA. The CDR3 is 16 residues long. After removal of 5 bases from V and 3 bases from J, the junction contained 7 bases not matched to a gene.

The chain is built from TRBV29-1 and TRBJ2-3; TRBD2 is a possible D gene (6 bases). Germline CDR1 is SQVTM and CDR2 is ANQGSEA. V lost 7 bases and J 2 bases, leaving 22 bases between the germline ends. CDR3 length: 16 residues. The CDR3 DNA follows: TGCAGCGCCTCCTGGGGAGGCCCCCCCATCACAGATACGCAGTATTTT. This translates into CSASWGGPPITDTQYF.

The rearrangement uses TRBV9 and TRBJ2-6; 9 bases agree with TRBD1. Germline lookup yields CDR1 SGDLS and CDR2 YYNGEE. V trimming: 6 bases; J trimming: 0 bases; junction bases outside the gene matches: 7. The CDR3 covers 17 residues. CDR3 sequence (DNA): TGTGCCAGCAAGAGGGACAGGGTCACCTCTGGGGCCAACGTCCTGACTTTC. This translates into CASKRDRVTSGANVLTF.

The CDR3, as DNA: TGTGCCAGCAGGCCCCGGGACAGGGGTAATCAGCCCCAGCATTTT. It encodes CASRPRDRGNQPQHF. V gene TRBV28 combines with J gene TRBJ1-5, with 10 bases aligning to TRBD1. CDR3 length: 15 residues. V lost 6 bases to trimming and J lost 4 bases; unmatched junction nucleotides: 6. Germline V gene data show CDR1 as MDHEN and CDR2 as SYDVKM. The complete variable domain, with remaining parts taken from reference TRBV28 and TRBJ1-5, reads DVKVTQSSRYLVKRTGEKVFLECVQDMDHENMFWYRQDPGLGLRLIYFSYDVKMKEKGDIPEGYSVSREKKERFSLILESASTNQTSMYLCASRPRDRGNQPQHFGDGTRLSIL.

The J gene is TRBJ2-7, the V gene TRBV4-3, with 10 bases identical to TRBD1. The germline V gene has CDR1 LGHNA and CDR2 YSLEER. The CDR3 is made up of 16 amino acids. V lost 1 base and J lost 7; bases outside the gene matches: 10. This CDR3 is CASSQGLGDRGGEQYF. The CDR3 DNA is TGCGCCAGCAGCCAAGGCCTCGGGGACAGGGGAGGAGAGCAGTACTTC.

The J gene is TRBJ2-3, the V gene TRBV14; tentatively, D is TRBD2 (5 bases). This CDR3 is 18 amino acids long. The V end lost 0 bases, the J end lost 0 bases, and 16 bases lay between the germline ends. Germline V gene data show CDR1 as SGHDN and CDR2 as FVKESK. CDR3 protein: CASSQDLGDYSSTDTQYF. The CDR3 DNA reads as TGTGCCAGCAGCCAAGATTTAGGTGACTACTCTAGCACAGATACGCAGTATTTT.

The chain uses TRBV18 and TRBJ1-1; no firm D call. Per germline, CDR1 KGHSH and CDR2 LQKENI. The V end was cut by 6 bases, the J end by 1 base, with 12 bases between. The CDR3 consists of 14 residues. As DNA, the CDR3 is TGTGCCAGCTCCCAGACATCTAAGAACACTGAAGCTTTCTTT. Residues: CASSQTSKNTEAFF.

The chain employs TRBV7-2 and TRBJ1-1, with D hard to call. The germline V gene has CDR1 SGHTA and CDR2 FQGNSA. The V and J ends lost 6 bases and 2 bases respectively, with 7 bases between them. The CDR3 is 12 residues long. CDR3 residues: CASSQTNTEAFF. CDR3 nucleotides: TGTGCCAGCAGTCAGACAAACACTGAAGCTTTCTTT.

J is TRBJ2-2 and V is TRBV28; TRBD2 matches 7 bases. The length of the CDR3 is 17 residues. Germline V gives CDR1 MDHEN, CDR2 SYDVKM. V shed 5 bases and J 6 bases; nucleotides not matched to a gene: 15. CDR3 coding DNA: TGTGCCAGCAGTACAATAACGACTAGCTTTCTCGCCGGGGAGCTGTTTTTT. Amino acid sequence: CASSTITTSFLAGELFF.